The 5 T cell receptor beta chains below all came from one sample that was sequenced in a study of blood T cell repertoires in COVID-19. The assay was immunoSEQ multiplex PCR, and TCRdb's table has in-frame clones only and misses some. The sample records roughly 49,000 clones, 86% being singletons. Input material: peripheral blood. Receptors originate from a man aged 80 or over with active COVID-19.

This clone was seen once. This chain joins TRBV5-1 and TRBJ1-6; TRBD1 agrees at 8 bases. J was trimmed by 7 bases and V by 4 bases; bases with no gene match: 10. Germline values: CDR1 SGHRS, CDR2 YFSETQ. This CDR3 spans 16 amino acids. CDR3 sequence (DNA): TGCGCCAGCAGCAGACAGGGGCAAGGATTGAATTCACCCCTCCACTTT. It is translated as CASSRQGQGLNSPLHF.

The rearrangement joins TRBV14 to TRBJ1-2; D gene uncertain. The CDR3 is 13 residues long. V lost 4 bases and J 7 bases, leaving 13 bases between the germline ends. Germline CDR1 is SGHDN and CDR2 is FVKESK. CDR3 nucleotides: TGTGCCAGCAGCCCCTATCGAGCCGCTGGCTACACCTTC. Its protein product is CASSPYRAAGYTF. Full variable domain (rest looked up from reference TRBV14 and TRBJ1-2): EAGVTQFPSHSVIEKGQTVTLRCDPISGHDNLYWYRRVMGKEIKFLLHFVKESKQDESGMPNNRFLAERTGGTYSTLKVQPAELEDSGVYFCASSPYRAAGYTFGSGTRLTVV.

V is TRBV5-5 and J is TRBJ1-2; D is perhaps TRBD1 (6 bases). The V gene lost 0 bases and the J gene lost 0 bases, with 12 bases spanning the gap. There are 16 residues in the CDR3. Germline lookup yields CDR1 SGHKS and CDR2 YYEKEE (reference sequence). This chain's CDR3 is CASSLAGAGANYGYTF. CDR3 sequence (DNA): TGTGCCAGCAGCTTGGCCGGGGCAGGGGCTAACTATGGCTACACCTTC. Variable domain in full (rest from reference TRBV5-5 and TRBJ1-2): DAGVTQSPTHLIKTRGQQVTLRCSPISGHKSVSWYQQVLGQGPQFIFQYYEKEERGRGNFPDRFSARQFPNYSSELNVNALLLGDSALYLCASSLAGAGANYGYTFGSGTRLTVV.

The chain uses TRBV24-1 and TRBJ2-1, with D maybe TRBD2 (6 bases). Trimming took 1 base from V and 4 from J, leaving 10 bases between them. The CDR3 is made up of 15 amino acids. Germline V gives CDR1 KGHDR, CDR2 SFDVKD. In nucleotides, the CDR3 is TGTGCCACCAGTGATTTCGGTAGCGGTTACAATGAGCAGTTCTTC. This encodes CATSDFGSGYNEQFF.

This rearrangement joins TRBV5-1 to TRBJ1-1, with D unclear. CDR1 SGHRS and CDR2 YFSETQ come from the germline V gene. CDR3 size: 13 residues. V was cut by 2 bases and J by 1 base, with 6 bases left in between. CDR3 sequence (DNA): TGCGCCAGCAGCTTTGTTAGGAACACTGAAGCTTTCTTT. Translating gives CASSFVRNTEAFF.